This T cell receptor beta chain was recorded in a study of blood T cell repertoires in COVID-19. Study overall: Sites in the United States, Italy and Spain provided acute and convalescent COVID-19 samples. PBMCs, B-cell-depleted T cells, or T cells provided the cDNA or gDNA that made up the material.

The CDR3 consists of 15 residues. V lost 5 bases and J lost 5; bases outside the gene matches: 7. In germline, CDR1 is SGHNT, CDR2 YENEEA. Authors' methods: Using reference gene primer amplification, nucleated cell counts were estimated. Here immunoSEQ multiplex PCR was the method, and the copy in TCRdb shows in-frame clones only, minus some. V and J calls and clone size are given by that table; D and trimming were obtained from the DNA. The sample contains around 70,000 clones, around 90% of which appear only once. This rearrangement joins TRBV11-3 to TRBJ2-1; 9 bases are a match to TRBD1. Material: peripheral blood. This sequence was found in a human donor in a cohort sampled during active COVID-19. In nucleotides, the CDR3 is TGTGCCAGCAGCCTCGGACAGGGGAGGAACAATGAGCAGTTCTTC. The encoded protein is CASSLGQGRNNEQFF.